The clone carrying this T cell receptor (beta chain) has more than one count but fewer than ten. Antigen: not known. TCRdb re-derived calls from the 5' RACE reads in MiXCR, one entry per CDR3 protein. The sample lists some 450,000 distinct CDR3 sequences, roughly a sixth occurring once. This entry belongs to a study of CD8 T cells in ankylosing spondylitis. Study observations and caveats: Ankylosing spondylitis blood appeared to carry a characteristic TCR beta motif of roughly eight highly homologous variants.

J was trimmed by 6 bases and V by 3 bases; bases with no gene match: 11. Germline CDR1 and CDR2: MNHEY and SVGAGI. This CDR3 is 15 amino acids long. Sequencing input: blood, either unsorted or a sorted T cell fraction (not recorded which). The TCR comes from a male donor with ankylosing spondylitis. This chain joins TRBV6-5 and TRBJ2-7, with 7 bases matching TRBD1. The CDR3 sequence is CASSYSGGPLGEQYF. The CDR3, as DNA: TGTGCCAGCAGTTATTCAGGGGGTCCGCTCGGCGAGCAGTACTTC.